Below, 14 T cell receptor beta chains from the same sample are listed, as sequenced in a study of cytomegalovirus exposure and HLA in healthy donors. The PCR made use of 60 Vbeta and 13 Jbeta primers. Sequencing used immunoSEQ multiplex PCR; TCRdb keeps in-frame clones, though not all of them. Seen in this sample are about 110,000 clones; the ten most common clones hold around 7%. What was sequenced was PBMCs. The origin of the receptors is a man aged 35-49 years in good health and CMV-seropositive.

The V and J genes are TRBV6-1 and TRBJ2-1, with 9 nucleotides matching TRBD2. Germline loops: CDR1 MNHNS, CDR2 SASEGT. This CDR3 has 16 residues. The V segment lost 3 bases and the J segment 8 bases; nucleotides outside the gene matches: 11. The CDR3 bases are TGTGCCAGCAGTGACGTCGGGGCTAGCGGGACGTATGAGCAGTTCTTC. Amino acid sequence: CASSDVGASGTYEQFF.

This sequence joins TRBV28 and TRBJ2-2, with TRBD2 matching 8 bases. The germline V gene has CDR1 MDHEN and CDR2 SYDVKM. This CDR3 has 15 residues. After removal of 7 bases from V and 1 base from J, the junction contained 5 bases not matched to a gene. CDR3 bases: TGTGCCAGCATACCCGGGGGGGTGAACACCGGGGAGCTGTTTTTT. It specifies CASIPGGVNTGELFF.

The V call is TRBV4-2, the J call TRBJ1-2, with a possible D match to TRBD1 (6 bases). V was shortened by 0 bases and J by 4 bases, with 9 bases between the two germline ends. CDR3 size: 14 residues. Germline V gene data show CDR1 as LGHNA and CDR2 as YNFKEQ. Here the CDR3 reads CASSQETGSYGYTF. The CDR3, as DNA: TGTGCCAGCAGCCAAGAGACAGGATCCTATGGCTACACCTTC.

CDR3 loop: CASSLATGVTEEQYF. Here the CDR3 DNA reads TGTGCCAGCAGCTTAGCCACAGGGGTAACGGAAGAGCAGTACTTC. J is TRBJ2-7 and V is TRBV7-9, with 7 nucleotides matching TRBD1. This CDR3 comprises 15 residues. J lost 7 bases, V lost 0 bases, and 9 bases had no gene match. Looked up from germline, CDR1 is SEHNR and CDR2 is FQNEAQ (reference sequence).

V is TRBV28 and J is TRBJ2-2; D is unresolved. V lost 5 bases and J lost 5, with 18 bases in between. The germline V gene encodes CDR1 MDHEN and CDR2 SYDVKM. The CDR3 contains 16 residues. This CDR3 reads CASSPVIASETGELFF. The CDR3 DNA is TGTGCCAGCAGTCCGGTGATTGCGTCTGAGACCGGGGAGCTGTTTTTT.

The chain is built from TRBV4-2 and TRBJ2-7; D might be TRBD2 (5 bases). CDR1 LGHNA and CDR2 YNFKEQ come from the germline V gene. Trimming cost V 0 bases and J 2 bases, with 8 bases left between them. CDR3 length equals 14 residues. The CDR3 region has the DNA TGTGCCAGCAGCCAAGAACACGGGACCTACGAGCAGTACTTC. It is translated as CASSQEHGTYEQYF.

The CDR3, as DNA: TGCGCCAGCACTACAGTAATTGCCGGGGAGCTGTTTTTT. It specifies CASTTVIAGELFF. V is TRBV10-2 and J is TRBJ2-2, with D unresolved. This CDR3 is 13 amino acids long. V was pared by 7 bases and J by 6 bases, with 12 bases between. The germline CDR1 and CDR2 sequences are WSHSY and SAAADI.

The rearrangement links TRBV10-3 to TRBJ1-2; weak D call: TRBD1 (5 bases). The V and J ends lost 11 bases and 2 bases respectively, with 18 bases between them. CDR3 length: 14 residues. Germline CDR1 ENHRY, CDR2 SYGVKD. The CDR3 loop reads CASGGGNPNYGYTF. CDR3 in DNA: TGTGCCTCGGGCGGGGGAAACCCGAACTATGGCTACACCTTC.

The genes are TRBV2 and TRBJ1-1; D is uncertain. CDR3 length: 14 residues. Germline V lookup: CDR1 SNHLY, CDR2 FYNNEI. Trimming took off 6 bases at V and 4 bases at J, with 15 bases between the two ends. CDR3 in amino acids: CASRFIGGGTEAFF. The CDR3 bases are TGTGCCAGCAGATTCATAGGAGGTGGCACTGAAGCTTTCTTT.

V gene TRBV28 combines with J gene TRBJ2-5, with D perhaps matching TRBD2 (5 bases). This CDR3 has 15 residues. CDR1 is MDHEN, CDR2 SYDVKM, per germline. The V and J ends lost 6 bases and 2 bases respectively, with 16 bases between them. The chain's CDR3 is CASSFTGSRQETQYF. CDR3 bases: TGTGCCAGCAGCTTTACGGGGAGTCGACAAGAGACCCAGTACTTC. The whole variable domain, remainder taken from reference TRBV28 and TRBJ2-5, is DVKVTQSSRYLVKRTGEKVFLECVQDMDHENMFWYRQDPGLGLRLIYFSYDVKMKEKGDIPEGYSVSREKKERFSLILESASTNQTSMYLCASSFTGSRQETQYFGPGTRLLVL.

The chain is built from TRBV10-3 and TRBJ2-3, with D possibly TRBD1 on 7 matching bases. Trimming stripped 2 bases from V and 3 bases from J, with 15 bases between. CDR1 is ENHRY and CDR2 is SYGVKD in the germline V gene. The CDR3 consists of 16 residues. This CDR3 reads CAISEGGQGGTDTQYF. For the CDR3, the DNA is TGTGCCATCAGTGAGGGGGGGCAGGGGGGAACAGATACGCAGTATTTT.

The V call is TRBV28, the J call TRBJ1-5; 8 nucleotides align to TRBD1. The trim removed 5 bases at V and 3 bases at J, leaving 9 bases unmatched. Germline CDR1 and CDR2: MDHEN and SYDVKM. This CDR3 comprises 16 residues. In DNA form, the CDR3 reads TGTGCCAGCAGTGGACTCAAGGACAGGGTCAATCAGCCCCAGCATTTT. Its protein is CASSGLKDRVNQPQHF.

This chain connects TRBV4-1 to TRBJ2-2, with 12 bases matching TRBD2. V lost 4 bases to trimming and J lost 5 bases; unmatched junction nucleotides: 5. CDR3 length equals 16 residues. In germline, CDR1 is MGHRA, CDR2 YSYEKL. Written as DNA, the CDR3 is TGCGCCAGCAGCCTGCGACTAGCGGGAGTAACCGGGGAGCTGTTTTTT. Residues: CASSLRLAGVTGELFF.

The chain uses TRBV5-6 and TRBJ2-7; D is possibly TRBD1 (5 bases). Per germline, CDR1 SGHDT and CDR2 YYEEEE. Trimming cost V 2 bases and J 2 bases, with 11 bases left between them. CDR3 length: 14 amino acids. The CDR3 loop reads CASSLAGNPYEQYF. The CDR3 bases are TGTGCCAGCAGCTTAGCAGGGAACCCCTACGAGCAGTACTTC.